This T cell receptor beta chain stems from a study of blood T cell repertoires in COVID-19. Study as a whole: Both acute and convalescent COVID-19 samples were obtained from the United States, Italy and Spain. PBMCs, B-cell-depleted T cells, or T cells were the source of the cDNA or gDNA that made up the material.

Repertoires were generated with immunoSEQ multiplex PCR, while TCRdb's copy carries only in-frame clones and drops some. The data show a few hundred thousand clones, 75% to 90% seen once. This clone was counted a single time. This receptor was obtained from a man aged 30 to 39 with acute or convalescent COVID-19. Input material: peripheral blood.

The CDR3 DNA is TGTGCCAGTAGTATAGATAACAGGGGAGCGGGCAATCAGCCCCAGCATTTT. Its translation is CASSIDNRGAGNQPQHF. The rearrangement joins TRBV19 to TRBJ1-5; 7 bases align to TRBD1. Per germline, CDR1 LNHDA and CDR2 SQIVND (reference sequence). The V gene end was trimmed by 0 bases and the J gene end by 2 bases; junction bases not matched to a gene: 7. This CDR3 region has 17 residues.